This TCR beta chain stems from a study of beta chain features in type 1 diabetes. Study background: Sorted cells from all samples, numbering about 100,000,000, were examined.

Investigators reverse transcribed all isolated RNA, so they sequenced expressed TCRB transcripts. The table came from immunoSEQ multiplex PCR; TCRdb's copy has only in-frame clones and leaves some out. Of 160,000 or so clones listed, around 8.6% are singletons. Cell sorting via CD45RO/CCR7/CD25/CD127/CD95/CD27 was performed to obtain CD4+ naive, central memory, regulatory and stem cell-like memory cells. The V and J ends lost 2 bases and 2 bases respectively, with 15 bases between them. CDR1 and CDR2 (germline): SGHNT, YYREEE (reference sequence). The CDR3 length is 16 residues. Study conclusions and caveats: In all four CD4+ subsets, TCRB CDR3 length was significantly, moderately reduced in type 1 diabetes. Naive, central memory and Treg TCRB repertoires seemed to resemble each other more closely in patients than they did in healthy donors.

As for this clone: Its antigen is unknown.

The TCR originated in a woman between 18 and 29 years old with type 1 diabetes. The chain has TRBV5-4 and TRBJ2-3; D is perhaps TRBD2 (6 bases). The sample taken for sequencing was central memory CD4+ T cells from blood. The CDR3 DNA is TGTGCCAGCAGCTTAAGGTTAGCGGAGACCACAGATACGCAGTATTTT. This gives the protein CASSLRLAETTDTQYF.